This TCR beta chain is from a study of blood T cell repertoires in COVID-19. Background on the study: Nucleic acid was either cDNA or gDNA, and it came from T cells, B-cell-depleted T cells, or PBMCs.

Authors' analysis steps: Nucleated cell number was recorded as an estimate derived from reference gene primer amplification. Method: immunoSEQ multiplex PCR; TCRdb's copy keeps in-frame clones and lacks some. V, J and clone size reflect that table, while D and trimming were determined from the DNA. The sample contains 250,000 or so clones, approximately 84% of which appear only once. This CDR3 is built from 13 residues. CDR1 is MGHDK and CDR2 is SYGVNS in the germline V gene. V lost 4 bases and J 2 bases, leaving 6 bases between the germline ends. The chain couples TRBV25-1 to TRBJ1-5; D not resolved. Input material: peripheral blood. This sequence originates from a man in his forties or fifties with acute or convalescent COVID-19. The CDR3 DNA is TGTGCCAGCAGTGGGGAGGGCAATCAGCCCCAGCATTTT. It yields the protein CASSGEGNQPQHF. Filled out from reference TRBV25-1 and TRBJ1-5, the complete variable domain reads EADIYQTPRYLVIGTGKKITLECSQTMGHDKMYWYQQDPGMELHLIHYSYGVNSTEKGDLSSESTVSRIRTEHFPLTLESARPSHTSQYLCASSGEGNQPQHFGDGTRLSIL.